Below, 15 T cell receptor beta chains from the same sample are listed, as sequenced in a study of naive and memory T cell subsets. Study-wide points: A few larger clonotypes appeared in naive repertoires, especially CD8, possibly memory cells re-expressing CD45RA.

These TCRs' antigens remain unknown. Two oligonucleotides, mixed equimolar, formed the beta constant-region primer covering TRBC1 and TRBC2. Four rounds of PCR amplified the ligated cDNA using nested alpha and beta constant-region primers plus SP2. TCRdb re-derived calls from the UMI-ligation and nested PCR reads in MiXCR, one entry per CDR3 protein. In the table there are 120,000 to 150,000 distinct CDR3 sequences, roughly 22% of which are singletons. Material for sequencing was naive CD4+ T cells from blood. The receptors originated from a human donor in good health.

This clonotype showed up just a few times. The V call is TRBV2, the J call TRBJ2-7; D uncertain. Germline V CDR1 and CDR2: SNHLY, FYNNEI. The germline V and J ends were trimmed by 7 bases and 4 bases, with 17 bases remaining between them. This CDR3 contains 14 residues. CDR3 coding DNA: TGTGCCAGCATGAGGAGCTCGTCTGGGTACGAGCAGTACTTC. This codes for CASMRSSSGYEQYF.

This chain uses TRBV28 with TRBJ2-3; a possible D gene is TRBD1 (6 bases). CDR3 length: 15 residues. Trimming removed 2 bases from V and 2 bases from J, with 11 bases in between. Germline V gives CDR1 MDHEN, CDR2 SYDVKM. CDR3 region: CASSLQGFPTDTQYF. The CDR3 nucleotides are TGTGCCAGCAGTTTACAGGGGTTCCCCACAGATACGCAGTATTTT.

There are many counts of this clonotype. The chain joins TRBV24-1 to TRBJ2-4; D unresolved. The V gene lost 4 bases and the J gene lost 4 bases, with 7 bases spanning the gap. Looked up from germline, CDR1 is KGHDR and CDR2 is SFDVKD. The CDR3 totals 13 residues. The CDR3 DNA follows: TGTGCCACCAGTGACCCCAGGAAAAACATTCAGTACTTC. Its protein is CATSDPRKNIQYF.

This clonotype was found a few times. This rearrangement joins TRBV4-1 to TRBJ2-3; TRBD2 matches at 11 bases. The V segment lost 0 bases and the J segment 3 bases; nucleotides outside the gene matches: 5. CDR1 is MGHRA and CDR2 is YSYEKL in the germline V gene. The CDR3 contains 17 residues. The CDR3 here is CASSQEVAGGRTDTQYF. The CDR3 bases are TGCGCCAGCAGCCAAGAAGTAGCGGGAGGGAGGACAGATACGCAGTATTTT.

This clonotype showed up many times. The J gene is TRBJ2-3, the V gene TRBV18; no firm D call. Germline CDR1 is KGHSH and CDR2 is LQKENI. The V end lost 3 bases, the J end lost 6 bases, and 7 bases lay between the germline ends. This CDR3 has 12 amino acids. CDR3 sequence reads: CASSPAADTQYF. The CDR3 DNA is TGTGCCAGCTCACCGGCGGCGGATACGCAGTATTTT.

V is TRBV6-1 and J is TRBJ1-3, with 9 bases that match TRBD1. J lost 8 bases, V lost 8 bases, and 4 bases had no gene match. CDR1 and CDR2 from the germline V gene are MNHNS and SASEGT. The CDR3 has 12 residues. The CDR3 protein is CASQDRGYTIYF. In nucleotides, the CDR3 is TGTGCCAGCCAGGACAGGGGATACACCATATATTTT.

The J gene is TRBJ1-1, the V gene TRBV28, with D possibly being TRBD1 (5 bases). Germline V lookup: CDR1 MDHEN, CDR2 SYDVKM. The V gene lost 6 bases and the J gene lost 0 bases, with 8 bases spanning the gap. The CDR3 runs to 13 residues. Here the CDR3 reads CASRRGMNTEAFF. CDR3 nucleotides: TGTGCCAGCAGGAGGGGCATGAACACTGAAGCTTTCTTT.

This clonotype was counted between two and nine times. The V and J genes are TRBV19 and TRBJ2-2, with 7 bases lining up with TRBD2. Trimming at V came to 2 bases and at J to 7 bases, leaving 4 bases not matched to a gene. The CDR3 is 14 residues long. Germline V gene data show CDR1 as LNHDA and CDR2 as SQIVND (reference sequence). The CDR3 DNA follows: TGTGCCAGTAGTATAAAGCGGGGCGACGGGGAGCTGTTTTTT. Its protein is CASSIKRGDGELFF.

This clonotype was counted many times. This chain joins TRBV11-2 and TRBJ2-1; TRBD2 aligns across 7 bases. The CDR3 spans 16 residues. The trim removed 4 bases at V and 7 bases at J, leaving 13 bases unmatched. Germline V gene sequence: CDR1 SGHAT, CDR2 FQNNGV. The CDR3 bases are TGTGCCAGCAGCTCTCTTCGGAGGGAGGGATGGAATGAGCAGTTCTTC. This encodes CASSSLRREGWNEQFF.

V is TRBV5-1 and J is TRBJ1-1, with a possible D match to TRBD1 (6 bases). Germline V gene lookup returns CDR1 SGHRS and CDR2 YFSETQ. The CDR3 loop spans 15 amino acids. V was trimmed by 0 bases and J by 2 bases, leaving 11 bases between them. The CDR3 is CASSLGPQGNTEAFF. CDR3 bases: TGCGCCAGCAGCTTGGGGCCACAGGGAAACACTGAAGCTTTCTTT.

Only a few counts were recorded for this clonotype. V and J are TRBV6-5 and TRBJ2-7, with D perhaps TRBD2 (5 bases). The V and J ends lost 5 bases and 4 bases respectively, with 12 bases between them. CDR3 length: 13 amino acids. Germline-derived CDR1 and CDR2 are MNHEY and SVGAGI. In DNA form, the CDR3 reads TGTGCCAGCAGTCGGACTTATTTTTACGAGCAGTACTTC. Protein sequence: CASSRTYFYEQYF.

This clonotype was observed many times. The chain combines TRBV28 with TRBJ2-7, with 11 positions matching TRBD1. CDR1 and CDR2 from the germline V gene are MDHEN and SYDVKM. This CDR3 contains 15 residues. V lost 6 bases, J lost 4 bases, and 8 bases stayed unmatched. The CDR3 nucleotides read TGTGCCAGCAGGCGTCCGGGACAGGGGGGATACGAGCAGTACTTC. Protein sequence: CASRRPGQGGYEQYF. Full variable domain (remainder filled in from reference TRBV28 and TRBJ2-7): DVKVTQSSRYLVKRTGEKVFLECVQDMDHENMFWYRQDPGLGLRLIYFSYDVKMKEKGDIPEGYSVSREKKERFSLILESASTNQTSMYLCASRRPGQGGYEQYFGPGTRLTVT.

This clonotype was counted between two and nine times. This chain joins TRBV5-1 and TRBJ2-4, with D possibly matching TRBD2 (5 bases). This CDR3 is built from 12 residues. Trimming removed 2 bases from V and 8 bases from J, with 8 bases in between. The germline V gene encodes CDR1 SGHRS and CDR2 YFSETQ. This CDR3 reads CASSFEGDIQYF. The CDR3 DNA reads as TGCGCCAGCAGCTTCGAGGGAGACATTCAGTACTTC.

This chain uses TRBV28 with TRBJ2-3, with D unclear. Germline V CDR1 and CDR2: MDHEN, SYDVKM. The CDR3 has 14 residues. Deletions cut 1 base from V and 5 bases from J, with 10 bases between. In DNA form, the CDR3 reads TGTGCCAGCAGTTTATCCATCGGTATAGATACGCAGTATTTT. Its translation is CASSLSIGIDTQYF.

This clonotype was seen more than once but under ten times. J is TRBJ2-1 and V is TRBV27; possibly TRBD1 for D (5 bases). The V gene's germline CDR1 is MNHEY and CDR2 SMNVEV (reference sequence). The CDR3 sequence is 17 residues long. V was pared by 0 bases and J by 0 bases, with 12 bases between. CDR3 nucleotides: TGTGCCAGCAGTTTATCTCAGGGCCTTAGCTCCTACAATGAGCAGTTCTTC. Protein product: CASSLSQGLSSYNEQFF.